The sequence of this TCR beta chain was determined in a study of T cell responses to AZD1222 COVID-19 vaccine. Study conclusions and caveats: Only five to seven AZD1222 recipients were seropositive at baseline. Clonal diversity may have been underestimated, and the donors were mostly white British, with more females than males.

As concerns this clone: The antigen is unknown.

The assay was immunoSEQ multiplex PCR, and TCRdb's table has in-frame clones only and misses some. The sample yields 150,000 to 200,000 clones, around 90% seen once. CDR1 is SQVTM, CDR2 ANQGSEA, per germline. CDR3 length: 11 amino acids. V was clipped by 7 bases and J by 3 bases; unmatched bases: 1. This chain connects TRBV29-1 to TRBJ1-1, with 8 bases lining up with TRBD1. The clonotype was recovered from an adult in good health. Sequencing used peripheral blood, obtained on day 0 of AZD1222 vaccination. In DNA form, the CDR3 reads TGCAGCGGACAGGGGTACACTGAAGCTTTCTTT. This sequence encodes CSGQGYTEAFF.